Listed below are T cell receptor beta chains from one sample, sequenced in a study of T cell responses to AZD1222 COVID-19 vaccine. Some clones are missing from TCRdb's copy, which holds only in-frame ones; the method was immunoSEQ multiplex PCR. The repertoire holds 90,000 to 100,000 clones, 87% seen once, with approximately 2.9% in the top ten. This specimen consisted of peripheral blood, obtained on day 0 of AZD1222 vaccination. The receptors shown here come from an adult in good health. The CDR3 runs from the conserved cysteine through the conserved F or W. The order of the fields is CDR3 protein, V gene, J gene, clone size. Clone size, where shown, is once, few, many, or a class for clones that have expanded.

CDR3 protein: CASSDSGTSGINEQFF
V gene: TRBV6-4
J gene: TRBJ2-1
clone size: once

CDR3 protein: CASSARNEQFF
V gene: TRBV9
J gene: TRBJ2-1
clone size: NA

CDR3 protein: CASSQTGRTYNEQFF
V gene: TRBV3-1/TRBV3-2
J gene: TRBJ2-1
clone size: NA

CDR3 protein: CSARGPGAYGYTF
V gene: TRBV29-1
J gene: TRBJ1-2
clone size: once

CDR3 protein: CAWSGHQPNYGYTF
V gene: TRBV30
J gene: TRBJ1-2
clone size: NA

CDR3 protein: CASSSQMNTEAFF
V gene: TRBV6-5
J gene: TRBJ1-1
clone size: NA

CDR3 protein: CASSGGPVGSETQYF
V gene: TRBV7-7
J gene: TRBJ2-5
clone size: NA

CDR3 protein: CASSIPSWQNTIYF
V gene: TRBV19
J gene: TRBJ1-3
clone size: NA

CDR3 protein: CASSLAREKLFF
V gene: TRBV7-2
J gene: TRBJ1-4
clone size: NA

CDR3 protein: CSVVGYGTEAFF
V gene: TRBV29-1
J gene: TRBJ1-1
clone size: NA

CDR3 protein: CASSSLSVGYTEAFF
V gene: TRBV6-2/TRBV6-3
J gene: TRBJ1-1
clone size: NA

CDR3 protein: CASSGRRGPQETQYF
V gene: TRBV6-2/TRBV6-3
J gene: TRBJ2-5
clone size: NA

CDR3 protein: CASETPRELITGELFF
V gene: TRBV21-1
J gene: TRBJ2-2
clone size: NA

CDR3 protein: CASSSHNEQFF
V gene: TRBV12-3/TRBV12-4
J gene: TRBJ2-1
clone size: NA

CDR3 protein: CASSLSVRGQGYEQYF
V gene: TRBV27
J gene: TRBJ2-7
clone size: once

CDR3 protein: CASSPGTGEAFF
V gene: TRBV4-3
J gene: TRBJ1-1
clone size: NA

CDR3 protein: CASSEGQETQYF
V gene: TRBV2
J gene: TRBJ2-5
clone size: NA

CDR3 protein: CASSLDSNTEAFF
V gene: TRBV5-5
J gene: TRBJ1-1
clone size: NA

CDR3 protein: CASSLQGSNTEAFF
V gene: TRBV27
J gene: TRBJ1-1
clone size: once

CDR3 protein: CASSQDTVAAGNTIYF
V gene: TRBV14
J gene: TRBJ1-3
clone size: NA

CDR3 protein: CSARLQRGEYF
V gene: TRBV20-1
J gene: TRBJ2-7
clone size: NA

CDR3 protein: CASRPMGGGYGYTF
V gene: TRBV2
J gene: TRBJ1-2
clone size: NA

CDR3 protein: CASSMEGQGQQFF
V gene: TRBV19
J gene: TRBJ2-1
clone size: NA

CDR3 protein: CASSSAQGSSPLHF
V gene: TRBV11-1
J gene: TRBJ1-6
clone size: NA

CDR3 protein: CASSRSGTDRGAFF
V gene: TRBV2
J gene: TRBJ1-1
clone size: NA

CDR3 protein: CASSQGRDQPQHF
V gene: TRBV18
J gene: TRBJ1-5
clone size: once

CDR3 protein: CASRPEWVREAFF
V gene: TRBV6-5
J gene: TRBJ1-1
clone size: NA

CDR3 protein: CASSSTTSYEQYF
V gene: TRBV12-3/TRBV12-4
J gene: TRBJ2-7
clone size: NA

CDR3 protein: CASSVGFSSNQPQHF
V gene: TRBV9
J gene: TRBJ1-5
clone size: few

CDR3 protein: CASSQGALQGNTEAFF
V gene: TRBV3-1/TRBV3-2
J gene: TRBJ1-1
clone size: NA

CDR3 protein: CASSIVGVGELFF
V gene: TRBV19
J gene: TRBJ2-2
clone size: NA

CDR3 protein: CASSIDPRGSSYGYTF
V gene: TRBV19
J gene: TRBJ1-2
clone size: NA

CDR3 protein: CASRQTQAGQPQHF
V gene: TRBV4-2
J gene: TRBJ1-5
clone size: once

CDR3 protein: CASSHSRGGNGYTF
V gene: TRBV3-1/TRBV3-2
J gene: TRBJ1-2
clone size: NA

CDR3 protein: CASSDRAGNTIYF
V gene: TRBV7-3
J gene: TRBJ1-3
clone size: NA

CDR3 protein: CATSARQASGELFF
V gene: TRBV15
J gene: TRBJ2-2
clone size: NA

CDR3 protein: CASSLMGRTGELFF
V gene: TRBV5-1
J gene: TRBJ2-2
clone size: once

CDR3 protein: CASSRDGASGGAGQYF
V gene: TRBV7-6
J gene: TRBJ2-7
clone size: NA

CDR3 protein: CASSSHNLASDTQYF
V gene: TRBV5-4
J gene: TRBJ2-3
clone size: once

CDR3 protein: CASRLPGLAGEAEQFF
V gene: TRBV7-9
J gene: TRBJ2-1
clone size: NA

CDR3 protein: CATGRDRGNLDEQFF
V gene: TRBV24-1
J gene: TRBJ2-1
clone size: NA

CDR3 protein: CATSDPNYNEQFF
V gene: TRBV24-1
J gene: TRBJ2-1
clone size: NA

CDR3 protein: CASTQGDSPYGYTF
V gene: TRBV28
J gene: TRBJ1-2
clone size: NA

CDR3 protein: CASTGYTEAFF
V gene: TRBV21-1
J gene: TRBJ1-1
clone size: NA

CDR3 protein: CASSQLGGNTIYF
V gene: TRBV7-9
J gene: TRBJ1-3
clone size: NA

CDR3 protein: CSVVGGNTEAFF
V gene: TRBV29-1
J gene: TRBJ1-1
clone size: NA

CDR3 protein: CASSLDIGTGPKKLFF
V gene: TRBV7-8
J gene: TRBJ1-4
clone size: NA

CDR3 protein: CSVEFPGVGGYTF
V gene: TRBV29-1
J gene: TRBJ1-2
clone size: NA

CDR3 protein: CASSDSPRETQYF
V gene: TRBV2
J gene: TRBJ2-5
clone size: once

CDR3 protein: CASPRGGGLSDGYTF
V gene: TRBV5-5
J gene: TRBJ1-2
clone size: once